The 9 T cell receptor beta chains presented below share a single source sample, sequenced in a study of blood T cell repertoires in COVID-19. Profiling relied on immunoSEQ multiplex PCR, and the TCRdb table lists in-frame clones only, not all of them. Counted here are 88,000 or so clones, about 85% occurring once; the ten biggest clones make up approximately 22%. Material for sequencing was peripheral blood. The receptors stem from a human donor in a cohort sampled during active COVID-19.

V gene TRBV7-9 combines with J gene TRBJ2-1; TRBD2 agrees at 7 bases. J lost 1 base, V lost 6 bases, and 9 bases had no gene match. CDR1 SEHNR and CDR2 FQNEAQ come from the germline V gene (reference sequence). The length of the CDR3 is 16 residues. This CDR3 reads CASSPGGGKSYNEQFF. The CDR3 DNA follows: TGTGCCAGCAGTCCCGGGGGAGGGAAATCCTACAATGAGCAGTTCTTC.

The rearrangement links TRBV6-6 to TRBJ2-7; a possible D gene is TRBD1 (5 bases). Trimming took off 8 bases at V and 3 bases at J, with 11 bases between the two ends. CDR1 is MNHNY and CDR2 is SVGAGI in the germline V gene (reference sequence). The CDR3 runs to 12 residues. CDR3 sequence (DNA): TGTGCCAGCTTGGGTGACAGCTACGAGCAGTACTTC. Translating it yields CASLGDSYEQYF.

This chain joins TRBV7-8 and TRBJ1-3; 8 nucleotides agree with TRBD1. Germline V gives CDR1 SGHVS, CDR2 FQNEAQ. This CDR3 is built from 14 residues. The ends lost 2 bases at V and 7 bases at J; junction bases unmatched: 4. The CDR3 is CASSLSRGLNTIYF. In nucleotides, the CDR3 is TGTGCCAGCAGCTTAAGCAGGGGGCTGAACACCATATATTTT.

The rearrangement uses TRBV10-3 and TRBJ1-1; TRBD1 agrees at 9 bases. CDR1 and CDR2 (germline): ENHRY, SYGVKD. The CDR3 covers 14 residues. Trimming cost V 7 bases and J 6 bases; bases outside gene matches: 9. CDR3 in DNA: TGTGCCATCACCAGACAGGGGGAAGCCGCTGAAGCTTTCTTT. Its translation is CAITRQGEAAEAFF.

This chain uses TRBV18 with TRBJ1-4; 8 bases agree with TRBD1. With 5 bases clipped from V and 7 bases from J, the junction kept 3 bases outside the gene matches. Germline lookup yields CDR1 KGHSH and CDR2 LQKENI. The CDR3 has 13 amino acids. The CDR3 coding sequence is TGTGCCAGCTCAGTGGACAGGGCTGAAAAACTGTTTTTT. It translates to CASSVDRAEKLFF. Full variable domain (missing parts from reference TRBV18 and TRBJ1-4): NAGVMQNPRHLVRRRGQEARLRCSPMKGHSHVYWYRQLPEEGLKFMVYLQKENIIDESGMPKERFSAEFPKEGPSILRIQQVVRGDSAAYFCASSVDRAEKLFFGSGTQLSVL.

DNA of the CDR3: TGTGCCAGCAAATGGGGCGGTGGGGACGGGGAGCTGTTTTTT. The encoded protein is CASKWGGGDGELFF. The V gene is TRBV28, the J gene TRBJ2-2, with D possibly TRBD1 on 5 matching bases. Germline V lookup: CDR1 MDHEN, CDR2 SYDVKM. V lost 7 bases to trimming and J lost 7 bases, with 16 bases between them. CDR3 size: 14 residues.

This rearrangement joins TRBV7-2 to TRBJ2-3; TRBD2 agrees at 9 bases. V dropped 2 bases and J dropped 4; count of bases not matched to a gene: 4. Germline lookup yields CDR1 SGHTA and CDR2 FQGNSA. The CDR3 has 15 residues. DNA of the CDR3: TGTGCCAGCAGCTTATATGTAGCGGGGGCAGATACGCAGTATTTT. Protein: CASSLYVAGADTQYF.

The V gene is TRBV6-6, the J gene TRBJ2-1; D might be TRBD2 (6 bases). This CDR3 is built from 15 residues. Trimming stripped 2 bases from V and 0 bases from J, with 8 bases between. Germline loops: CDR1 MNHNY, CDR2 SVGAGI (reference sequence). CDR3 in DNA: TGTGCCAGCAGTTACGGAGGGAGCTCCTACAATGAGCAGTTCTTC. Its protein is CASSYGGSSYNEQFF.

CDR3 amino acids: CASRAGGPNQPQHF. The CDR3, as DNA: TGTGCCAGCAGGGCAGGGGGACCTAATCAGCCCCAGCATTTT. The V and J genes are TRBV6-5 and TRBJ1-5; TRBD1 agrees at 7 bases. V was clipped by 6 bases and J by 4 bases; unmatched bases: 6. The CDR3 is 14 residues long. Germline lookup yields CDR1 MNHEY and CDR2 SVGAGI.